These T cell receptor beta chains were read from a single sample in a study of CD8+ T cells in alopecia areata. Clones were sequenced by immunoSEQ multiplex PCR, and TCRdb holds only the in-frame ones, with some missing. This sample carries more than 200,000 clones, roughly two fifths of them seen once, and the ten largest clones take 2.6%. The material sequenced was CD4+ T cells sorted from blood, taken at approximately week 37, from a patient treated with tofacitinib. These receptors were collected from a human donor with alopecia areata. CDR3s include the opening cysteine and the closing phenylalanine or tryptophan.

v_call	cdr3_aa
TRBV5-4	CASSLSSVSGYGYTF
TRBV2	CASRREGGNQPQHF
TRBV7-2	CASSLSGDTQYF
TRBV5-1	CASSLGGPQETQYF
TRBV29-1	CSVGTGGDPQHF
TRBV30	CASRSPRTQYF
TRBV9	CASSVRGISGYTF
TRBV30	CAWSPGGFSYNEQFF
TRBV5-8	CASSLGSGSPQGETQYF
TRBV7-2	CASSVHRGGELFF
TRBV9	CASSVESGSNEQFF
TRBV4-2	CASSLKSSGNTIYF
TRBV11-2	CASSLGVTSVNYEQYF
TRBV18	CASSPSLADTQYF
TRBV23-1	CASSILGNRQPQHF
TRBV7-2	CASSLALGDTQYF
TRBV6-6	CASNEEPQHF
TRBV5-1	CASSLEGLAPKIHEQYF
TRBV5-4	CASSSPQGTQETQYF
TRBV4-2	CASSQMGRNSYNEQFF
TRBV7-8	CASSLSGSYEQYF